This T cell receptor beta chain was obtained from a study of T cell repertoires in cytomegalovirus infection. Study in general: Newly reported HLA-C-restricted and thoroughly characterized HLA-B-restricted CMV epitopes were employed. Study-wide findings and caveats: Within the response measured ex vivo, HLA-C-restricted CMV-specific TCR beta clonotypes were dominant.

With regard to this clonotype: Its target is not known.

The germline gives CDR1 SGHRS, CDR2 YFSETQ. The CDR3 has 12 amino acids. V was cut by 6 bases and J by 3 bases, with 9 bases left in between. Each CDR3 protein is one row after TCRdb ran MiXCR on the reads. In the table there are 750,000 to 950,000 distinct CDR3 sequences, about 29% of which are singletons. The clonotype comes from a human donor in good health (CMV status not recorded). Some clones in this sample may be carry-over from other donors' samples. This chain uses TRBV5-1 with TRBJ1-1; the D is unclear. Here the sequenced sample was cultured CD8+ T cells from PBMCs, taken from culture after CMV antigen stimulation. The CDR3 DNA sequence: TGCGCCAGCACCGACCGGGACACTGAAGCTTTCTTT. This gives the protein CASTDRDTEAFF.